These 15 T cell receptor beta chains share one sample of origin, sequenced in a study of T-cell memory formation after mild COVID-19. MiXCR, run by TCRdb on the 5' RACE reads, gives a single entry per CDR3 protein. The repertoire includes approximately 290,000 distinct CDR3 sequences, around a sixth of them detected once, and 20% to 25% sits in the top ten. Sample: PBMCs or a T cell subset sorted from them (not recorded which). These TCRs come from a man aged 18-30 years who had mild COVID-19 (a few samples of this study predate the infection). Cell type and time point are not known.

This clonotype showed up just a few times. This rearrangement joins TRBV7-9 to TRBJ1-6; no definite D call. The CDR3 is 13 residues long. Germline CDR1 is SEHNR and CDR2 is FQNEAQ (reference sequence). Trimming took 6 bases from V and 10 from J, leaving 13 bases between them. CDR3: CASSSAGRSPLHF. In DNA form, the CDR3 reads TGTGCCAGCAGTTCGGCCGGGCGGTCACCCCTCCACTTT. The full variable domain, its missing parts supplied by reference TRBV7-9 and TRBJ1-6, is DTGVSQNPRHKITKRGQNVTFRCDPISEHNRLYWYRQTLGQGPEFLTYFQNEAQLEKSRLLSDRFSAERPKGSFSTLEIQRTEQGDSAMYLCASSSAGRSPLHFGNGTRLTVT.

This clonotype has a handful of counts. The chain's CDR3 is CASSPERTDSPLHF. CDR3 DNA sequence: TGTGCCAGCAGCCCGGAAAGGACAGATTCACCCCTCCACTTT. The rearrangement joins TRBV7-2 to TRBJ1-6; D is possibly TRBD1 (6 bases). V was shortened by 5 bases and J by 8 bases, with 13 bases between the two germline ends. Germline CDR1 and CDR2: SGHTA and FQGNSA. This CDR3 has 14 residues.

In its sample, this clonotype was seen a few times. The chain links TRBV20-1 to TRBJ2-7; D uncertain. The CDR3 extends over 14 amino acids. Germline V gives CDR1 DFQATT, CDR2 SNEGSKA (reference sequence). V lost 0 bases, J lost 2 bases, and 11 bases lay in between. DNA of the CDR3: TGCAGTGCTAGAGATCGTAGATCGCCCTACGAGCAGTACTTC. As protein: CSARDRRSPYEQYF.

This chain uses TRBV3-1 with TRBJ1-5, with D possibly being TRBD1 (6 bases). There are 14 residues in the CDR3. V lost 1 base and J 5 bases, leaving 9 bases between the germline ends. Germline CDR1 LGHDT, CDR2 YNNKEL (reference sequence). CDR3: CASSQAGVDQPQHF. DNA of the CDR3: TGTGCCAGCAGCCAAGCAGGGGTCGATCAGCCCCAGCATTTT.

This clonotype was detected many times. The J gene is TRBJ2-1, the V gene TRBV7-2; D gene unclear. The CDR3 has 10 amino acids. Germline assignment: CDR1 SGHTA and CDR2 FQGNSA. With 3 bases removed from V and 9 bases from J, the gap between germline ends came to 3 bases. The CDR3: CASSLGEQFF. The CDR3 region has the DNA TGTGCCAGCAGCTTGGGTGAGCAGTTCTTC.

This chain connects TRBV4-1 to TRBJ2-1; TRBD1 matches 11 bases. Germline V gene lookup returns CDR1 MGHRA and CDR2 YSYEKL. The CDR3 is 18 amino acids. Trimming removed 0 bases from V and 10 bases from J; junction bases left unmatched: 14. CDR3 protein: CASSQDRPGQGVFEEQFF. The CDR3 nucleotides are TGCGCCAGCAGCCAAGATAGGCCGGGACAGGGGGTTTTCGAAGAGCAGTTCTTC.

The chain couples TRBV24-1 to TRBJ1-1; D is undetermined. Germline CDR1 and CDR2: KGHDR and SFDVKD. V gave up 10 bases and J gave up 5 bases, with 7 bases separating them. The CDR3 is 10 residues long. The CDR3 DNA is TGTGCCACGCTTCCAACTGAAGCTTTCTTT. Protein sequence: CATLPTEAFF.

This clonotype has a handful of counts. The rearrangement links TRBV12-5 to TRBJ1-1, with a tentative D call TRBD1 (6 bases). V gave up 3 bases and J gave up 6 bases, with 14 bases separating them. The CDR3 is 14 amino acids. In germline, CDR1 is LGHNT, CDR2 FRNRAP. In DNA, the CDR3 is TGTGCTAGTGGTTTCTCAAACAGGGATTCTGAAGCTTTCTTT. It encodes CASGFSNRDSEAFF.

V gene TRBV5-1 combines with J gene TRBJ2-2, with 8 nucleotides matching TRBD1. The CDR3 length is 14 residues. The germline gives CDR1 SGHRS, CDR2 YFSETQ. The ends lost 4 bases at V and 6 bases at J; junction bases unmatched: 5. CDR3 in amino acids: CASSVGTGPGELFF. CDR3 nucleotide sequence: TGCGCCAGCAGCGTGGGGACAGGTCCCGGGGAGCTGTTTTTT.

This clonotype was seen a few times. CDR3 sequence reads: CAWSPRGGGLETQYF. The CDR3 DNA follows: TGTGCCTGGAGTCCGAGAGGCGGGGGGCTAGAGACCCAGTACTTC. The V and J genes are TRBV30 and TRBJ2-5; 8 bases map to TRBD2. The CDR3 is made up of 15 amino acids. CDR1 is GTSNPN, CDR2 SVGIG, per germline (reference sequence). The ends lost 2 bases at V and 4 bases at J; junction bases unmatched: 9. The whole variable domain, remainder taken from reference TRBV30 and TRBJ2-5, is SQTIHQWPATLVQPVGSPLSLECTVEGTSNPNLYWYRQAAGRGLQLLFYSVGIGQISSEVPQNLSASRPQDRQFILSSKKLLLSDSGFYLCAWSPRGGGLETQYFGPGTRLLVL.

The chain has TRBV28 and TRBJ2-7; D may match TRBD1 or TRBD2 (6 bases each). The CDR3 runs 13 residues. Trimming stripped 6 bases from V and 6 bases from J, with 15 bases between. In germline, CDR1 is MDHEN, CDR2 SYDVKM. DNA of the CDR3: TGTGCCAGCAGCGGGGGCCCCTACCCCGAGCAGTACGTC. It codes for CASSGGPYPEQYV.

This chain uses TRBV12-3 or TRBV12-4 with TRBJ2-3, with D tentatively TRBD2 (5 bases). V lost 6 bases and J 4 bases, leaving 17 bases between the germline ends. The CDR3 consists of 15 residues. Here the CDR3 reads CASRPATTQADTQYF. The CDR3 DNA follows: TGTGCCAGCAGGCCGGCGACTACTCAGGCAGATACGCAGTATTTT.

The chain couples TRBV7-2 to TRBJ2-3, with 9 bases aligning to TRBD2. The CDR3 consists of 19 residues. J was trimmed by 4 bases and V by 7 bases; bases with no gene match: 21. Germline CDR1 is SGHTA and CDR2 is FQGNSA. The CDR3 sequence is CASNPKWLAGRTSPDTQYF. The CDR3 DNA is TGTGCCAGCAACCCTAAGTGGCTAGCGGGGAGAACGAGCCCAGATACGCAGTATTTT.

This sequence joins TRBV15 and TRBJ1-5; 10 nucleotides line up with TRBD1. V trimming: 6 bases; J trimming: 2 bases; junction bases outside the gene matches: 4. The germline gives CDR1 LNHNV, CDR2 YYDKDF (reference sequence). This CDR3 has 15 amino acids. The DNA of the CDR3 is TGTGCCACCAGAGGGGACAGGGGAGGCAATCAGCCCCAGCATTTT. Its translation is CATRGDRGGNQPQHF. Combining the CDR3 with reference TRBV15 and TRBJ1-5 gives the whole variable domain DAMVIQNPRYQVTQFGKPVTLSCSQTLNHNVMYWYQQKSSQAPKLLFHYYDKDFNNEADTPDNFQSRRPNTSFCFLDIRSPGLGDTAMYLCATRGDRGGNQPQHFGDGTRLSIL.

This clonotype has a handful of counts. The chain links TRBV29-1 to TRBJ1-4; possibly TRBD1 for D (6 bases). Deletions cut 0 bases from V and 3 bases from J, with 11 bases between. CDR3 size: 15 residues. CDR1 and CDR2 (germline): SQVTM, ANQGSEA. Here the CDR3 reads CSVEDLAGANEKLFF. CDR3 bases: TGCAGCGTTGAAGATCTGGCAGGGGCTAATGAAAAACTGTTTTTT.